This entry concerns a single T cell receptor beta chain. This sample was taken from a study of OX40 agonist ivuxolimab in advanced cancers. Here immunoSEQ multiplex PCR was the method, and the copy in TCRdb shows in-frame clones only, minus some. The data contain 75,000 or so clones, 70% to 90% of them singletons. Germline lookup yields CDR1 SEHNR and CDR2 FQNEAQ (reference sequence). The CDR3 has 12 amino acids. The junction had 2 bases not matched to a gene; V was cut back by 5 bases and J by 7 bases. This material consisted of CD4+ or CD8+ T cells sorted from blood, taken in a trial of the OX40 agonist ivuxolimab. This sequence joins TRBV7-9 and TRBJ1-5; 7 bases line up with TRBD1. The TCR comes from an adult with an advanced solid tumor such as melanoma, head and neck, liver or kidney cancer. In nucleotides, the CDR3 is TGTGCCAGCAGCCTCAGGGGGCAGCCCCAGCATTTT. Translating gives CASSLRGQPQHF.